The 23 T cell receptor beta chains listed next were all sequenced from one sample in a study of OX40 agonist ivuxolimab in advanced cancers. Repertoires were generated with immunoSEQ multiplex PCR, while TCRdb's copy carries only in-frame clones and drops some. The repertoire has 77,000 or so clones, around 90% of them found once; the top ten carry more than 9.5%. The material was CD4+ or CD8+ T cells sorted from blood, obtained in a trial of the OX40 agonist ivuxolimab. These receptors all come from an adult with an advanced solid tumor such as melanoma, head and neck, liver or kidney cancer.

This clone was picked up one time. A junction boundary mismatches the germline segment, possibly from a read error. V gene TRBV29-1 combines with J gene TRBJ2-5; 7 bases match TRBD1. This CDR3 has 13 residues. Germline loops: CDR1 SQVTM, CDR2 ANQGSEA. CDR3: CSVEDRAWETQYF. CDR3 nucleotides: TGCAGCGTCGAAGACAGGGCTTGGGAGACCCAGTACTTC.

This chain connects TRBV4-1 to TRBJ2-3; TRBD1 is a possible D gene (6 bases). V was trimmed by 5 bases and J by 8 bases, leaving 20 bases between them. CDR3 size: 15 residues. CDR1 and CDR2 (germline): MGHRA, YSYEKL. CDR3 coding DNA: TGCGCCAGCAGCACACCCGCGAGGGGGAAGGGTACGCAGTATTTT. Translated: CASSTPARGKGTQYF.

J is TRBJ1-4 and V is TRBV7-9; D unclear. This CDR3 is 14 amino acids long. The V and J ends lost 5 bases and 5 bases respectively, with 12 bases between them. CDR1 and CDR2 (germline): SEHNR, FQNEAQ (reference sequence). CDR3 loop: CASSRPLRNEKLFF. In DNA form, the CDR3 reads TGTGCCAGCAGCCGACCTTTGCGGAATGAAAAACTGTTTTTT.

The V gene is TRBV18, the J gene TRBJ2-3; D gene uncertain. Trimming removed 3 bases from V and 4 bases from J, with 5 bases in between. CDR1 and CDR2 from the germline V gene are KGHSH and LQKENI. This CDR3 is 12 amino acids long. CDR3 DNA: TGTGCCAGCTCACCCGCCCCAGATACGCAGTATTTT. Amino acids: CASSPAPDTQYF.

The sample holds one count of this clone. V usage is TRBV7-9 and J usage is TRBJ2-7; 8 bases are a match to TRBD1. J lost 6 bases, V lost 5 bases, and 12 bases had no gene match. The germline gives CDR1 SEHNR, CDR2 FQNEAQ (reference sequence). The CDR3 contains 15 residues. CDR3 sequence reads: CASSTTGAPLPEQYF. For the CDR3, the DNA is TGTGCCAGCAGCACGACAGGGGCTCCCCTTCCCGAGCAGTACTTC.

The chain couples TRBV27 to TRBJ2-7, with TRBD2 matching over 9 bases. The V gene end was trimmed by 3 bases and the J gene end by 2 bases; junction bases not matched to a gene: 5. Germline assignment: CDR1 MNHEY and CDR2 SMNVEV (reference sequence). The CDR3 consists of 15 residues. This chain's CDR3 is CASSFLAGETYEQYF. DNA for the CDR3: TGTGCCAGCAGTTTTTTAGCGGGGGAGACCTACGAGCAGTACTTC.

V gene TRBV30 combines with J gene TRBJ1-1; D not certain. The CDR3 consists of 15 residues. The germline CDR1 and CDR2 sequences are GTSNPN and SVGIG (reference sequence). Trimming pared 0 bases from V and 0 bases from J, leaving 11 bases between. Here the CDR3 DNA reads TGTGCCTGGAGTGTCCCACTGGAAATGAACACTGAAGCTTTCTTT. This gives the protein CAWSVPLEMNTEAFF.

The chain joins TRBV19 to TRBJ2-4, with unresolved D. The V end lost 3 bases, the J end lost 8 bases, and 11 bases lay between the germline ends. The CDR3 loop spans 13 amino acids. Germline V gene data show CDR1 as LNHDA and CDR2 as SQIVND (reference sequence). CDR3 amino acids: CASSIPEMDIQYF. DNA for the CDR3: TGTGCCAGTAGTATCCCTGAAATGGACATTCAGTACTTC.

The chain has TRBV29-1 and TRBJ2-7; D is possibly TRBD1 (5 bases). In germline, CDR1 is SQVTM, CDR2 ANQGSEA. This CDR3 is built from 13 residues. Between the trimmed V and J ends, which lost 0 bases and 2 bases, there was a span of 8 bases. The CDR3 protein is CSVEEGPPYEQYF. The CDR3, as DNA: TGCAGCGTTGAAGAGGGGCCCCCCTACGAGCAGTACTTC.

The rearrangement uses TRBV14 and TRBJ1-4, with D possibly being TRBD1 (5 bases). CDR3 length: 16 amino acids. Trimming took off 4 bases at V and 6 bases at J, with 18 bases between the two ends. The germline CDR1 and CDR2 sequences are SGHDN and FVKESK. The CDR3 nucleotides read TGTGCCAGCAGCCGCTTCCCGAGGGGTGCGGATGAAAAACTGTTTTTT. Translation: CASSRFPRGADEKLFF.

CDR3 amino acids: CASSPPAGGQDTQYF. DNA of the CDR3: TGTGCCAGCAGTCCCCCAGCGGGGGGGCAAGATACGCAGTATTTT. This chain uses TRBV27 with TRBJ2-3; 10 nucleotides align to TRBD2. Trimming took 5 bases from V and 5 from J; bases not matched to a gene: 7. Germline CDR1 MNHEY, CDR2 SMNVEV (reference sequence). CDR3 length: 15 residues.

This CDR3 is CASSPGQGSLNEKLFF. The DNA of the CDR3 is TGTGCCAGCAGCCCGGGACAGGGGTCACTGAATGAAAAACTGTTTTTT. This chain links TRBV7-9 with TRBJ1-4, with TRBD1 identical over 10 bases. With 5 bases clipped from V and 5 bases from J, the junction kept 8 bases outside the gene matches. The CDR3 is made up of 16 amino acids. The germline V gene has CDR1 SEHNR and CDR2 FQNEAQ (reference sequence).

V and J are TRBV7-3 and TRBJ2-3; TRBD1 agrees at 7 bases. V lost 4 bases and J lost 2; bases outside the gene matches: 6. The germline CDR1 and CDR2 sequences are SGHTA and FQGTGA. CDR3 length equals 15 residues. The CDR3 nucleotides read TGTGCCAGCAGCTCAGGGGGTGGTGACACAGATACGCAGTATTTT. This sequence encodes CASSSGGGDTDTQYF.

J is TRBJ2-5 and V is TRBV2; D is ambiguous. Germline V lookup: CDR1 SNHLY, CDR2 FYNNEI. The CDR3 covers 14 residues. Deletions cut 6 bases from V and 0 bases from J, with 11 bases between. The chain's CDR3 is CASSPVQYQETQYF. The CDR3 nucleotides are TGTGCCAGCAGCCCGGTTCAGTACCAAGAGACCCAGTACTTC.

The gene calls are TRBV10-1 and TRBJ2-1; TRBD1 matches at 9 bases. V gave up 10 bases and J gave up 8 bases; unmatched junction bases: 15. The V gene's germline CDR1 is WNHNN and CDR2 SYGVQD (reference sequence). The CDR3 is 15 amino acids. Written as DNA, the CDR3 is TGCGCCATCAATCCGCCAGGGACAGGGATGGATGAGCAGTTCTTC. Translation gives CAINPPGTGMDEQFF.

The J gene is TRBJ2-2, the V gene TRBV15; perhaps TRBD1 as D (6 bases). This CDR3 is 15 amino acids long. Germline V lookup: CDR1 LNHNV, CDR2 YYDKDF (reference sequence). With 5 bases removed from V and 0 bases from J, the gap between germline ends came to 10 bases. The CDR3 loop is CATSEYRANTGELFF. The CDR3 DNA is TGTGCCACCAGCGAGTACAGGGCGAACACCGGGGAGCTGTTTTTT.

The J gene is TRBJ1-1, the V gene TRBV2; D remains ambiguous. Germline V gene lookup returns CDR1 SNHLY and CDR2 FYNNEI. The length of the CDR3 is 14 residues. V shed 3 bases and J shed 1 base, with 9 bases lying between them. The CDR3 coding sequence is TGTGCCAGCAGTGACCCCCGTAGGAACACTGAAGCTTTCTTT. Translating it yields CASSDPRRNTEAFF.

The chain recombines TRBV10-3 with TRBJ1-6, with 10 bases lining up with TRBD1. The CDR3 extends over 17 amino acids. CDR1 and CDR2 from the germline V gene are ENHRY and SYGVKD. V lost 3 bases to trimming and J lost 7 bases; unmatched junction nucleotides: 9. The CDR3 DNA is TGTGCCATCAGTGATTTGGGGACAGGGGAAGGAAATTCACCCCTCCACTTT. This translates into CAISDLGTGEGNSPLHF.

The DNA of the CDR3 is TGTGCCAGCAGTTGGGGGACCAATCAGCCCCAGCATTTT. It is translated as CASSWGTNQPQHF. This chain joins TRBV27 and TRBJ1-5; the D gene is possibly TRBD1 (5 bases). CDR3 length: 13 residues. Trimming pared 4 bases from V and 3 bases from J, leaving 7 bases between. Germline CDR1 is MNHEY and CDR2 is SMNVEV (reference sequence).

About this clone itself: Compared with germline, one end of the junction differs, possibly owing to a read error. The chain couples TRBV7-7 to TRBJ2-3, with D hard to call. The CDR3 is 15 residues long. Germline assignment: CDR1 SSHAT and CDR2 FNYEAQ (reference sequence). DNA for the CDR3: TGTGCTAGCAGCTTCGGAAGACTTAGCACAGATACGCAGTATTTT. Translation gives CASSFGRLSTDTQYF. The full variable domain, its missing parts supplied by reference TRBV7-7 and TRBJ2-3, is GAGVSQSPRYKVTKRGQDVTLRCDPISSHATLYWYQQALGQGPEFLTYFNYEAQPDKSGLPSDRFSAERPEGSISTLTIQRTEQRDSAMYRCASSFGRLSTDTQYFGPGTRLTVL.

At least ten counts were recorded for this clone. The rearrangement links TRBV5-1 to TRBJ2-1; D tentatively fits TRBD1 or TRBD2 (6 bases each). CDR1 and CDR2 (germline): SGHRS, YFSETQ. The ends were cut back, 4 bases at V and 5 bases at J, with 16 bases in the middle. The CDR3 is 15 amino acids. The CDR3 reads CASSPTGPGDNEQFF. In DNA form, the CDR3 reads TGCGCCAGCAGCCCTACAGGGCCGGGGGACAATGAGCAGTTCTTC.

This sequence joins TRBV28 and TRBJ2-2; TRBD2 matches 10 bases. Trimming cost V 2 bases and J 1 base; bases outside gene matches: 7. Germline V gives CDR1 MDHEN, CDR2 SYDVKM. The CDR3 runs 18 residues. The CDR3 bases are TGTGCCAGCAGTTTAGGGGCTAGCGGGGGTTTGAACACCGGGGAGCTGTTTTTT. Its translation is CASSLGASGGLNTGELFF.

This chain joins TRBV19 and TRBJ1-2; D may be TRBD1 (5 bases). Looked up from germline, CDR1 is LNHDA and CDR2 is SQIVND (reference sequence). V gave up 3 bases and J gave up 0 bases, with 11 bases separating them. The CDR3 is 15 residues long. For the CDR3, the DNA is TGTGCCAGTAGTATGACCAGGGAGACTAACTATGGCTACACCTTC. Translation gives CASSMTRETNYGYTF. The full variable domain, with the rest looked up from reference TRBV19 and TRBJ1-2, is DGGITQSPKYLFRKEGQNVTLSCEQNLNHDAMYWYRQDPGQGLRLIYYSQIVNDFQKGDIAEGYSVSREKKESFPLTVTSAQKNPTAFYLCASSMTRETNYGYTFGSGTRLTVV.